This is a list of T cell receptor beta chains from one sample in a study of blood T cells in healthy people across ages. Each CDR3 protein is one row after TCRdb ran MiXCR on the 5' RACE reads. Here the sample spans 1,800,000 or so distinct CDR3 sequences, about two fifths being singletons. Sequencing used blood. These receptor sequences come from a human donor in good health. The CDR3 runs from the conserved cysteine through the conserved F or W. A D gene is named only where the DNA matches it firmly. Only part of the rows carry a size: once, few, many, or a class if the clone is expanded.

TRBD1	TRBJ2-3	TRBV20-1	NA	13	TGCAGTGCCCAGACAGGGGGGGTCGATACGCAGTATTTT	CSAQTGGVDTQYF
TRBD2	TRBJ2-7	TRBV20-1	once	13	TGCGGTGCTAGCGGGGGAGGCACCTACGAGCAGTACTTC	CGASGGGTYEQYF
NA	TRBJ1-2	TRBV20-1	NA	14	TGCAGTGCTAGAGATGGAGGGCAGGCCTACGGCTACACCTTC	CSARDGGQAYGYTF
NA	TRBJ1-5	TRBV25-1	NA	14	TGTGCCGGCTCCATTACAGGGAGCAATCAGCCCCAGCATTTT	CAGSITGSNQPQHF
NA	TRBJ2-7	TRBV7-2	few	14	TGTGCCAGCAGCTTTTTTCAGAGCTCCTACGAGCAGTACTTC	CASSFFQSSYEQYF
TRBD1	TRBJ2-1	TRBV6-5	NA	18	TGTGCCAGCAGTTACTCGCCTACGCAGGGGGAAGCGATCTACGAGCAGTTCTTC	CASSYSPTQGEAIYEQFF
TRBD1	TRBJ1-6	TRBV4-2	NA	17	TGTGCCAGCAGCCAGGATCCGGGACAGTCTTATAATTCACCCCTCCACTTT	CASSQDPGQSYNSPLHF
NA	TRBJ2-7	TRBV12-3/TRBV12-4	NA	14	TGTGCCAGCAGTTGGCCGGGACCTGATTCTGTGCAGTACTTC	CASSWPGPDSVQYF
TRBD2	TRBJ2-7	TRBV3-1	NA	15	TGTGCCAGCAGCGGCGGACTAGCGGAGTACTACGAGCAGTACTTC	CASSGGLAEYYEQYF
NA	TRBJ2-4	TRBV28	NA	11	TGTGCCAGCACTCCGGGCTCGAGGCAGTACTTC	CASTPGSRQYF
NA	TRBJ2-1	TRBV5-1	many	14	TGCGCCAGCAGCTTCGGTGACTCCTACAATGAGCAGTTCTTC	CASSFGDSYNEQFF
NA	TRBJ1-1	TRBV9	NA	15	TGTGCCAGCAGCGAGCATTCGGGGGGCGACGCTGAAGCTTTCTTT	CASSEHSGGDAEAFF
NA	TRBJ2-3	TRBV12-3/TRBV12-4	once	14	TGTGCCAGCAGTTCAAGGCGGGGTGCAGATACGCAGTATTTT	CASSSRRGADTQYF
NA	TRBJ1-1	TRBV2	NA	19	TGTGCCAGCAGTGGGTGGGGTACGCGGCCAGGGGAGGCGAACACTGAAGCTTTCTTT	CASSGWGTRPGEANTEAFF
NA	TRBJ2-7	TRBV7-2	few	13	TGTGCCAGCAGCTCGACAGGTGATGGCGAGCAGTACTTC	CASSSTGDGEQYF
NA	TRBJ2-1	TRBV4-1	NA	13	TGCGCCAGCAGCCCATTTGTGGGCAATGAGCAGTTCTTC	CASSPFVGNEQFF
NA	TRBJ2-5	TRBV3-1	NA	15	TGTGCCAGCAGCCAGCCCCGCGGAGGGGGAGAGACCCAGTACTTC	CASSQPRGGGETQYF
TRBD1	TRBJ1-2	TRBV6-5	NA	13	TGTGCCAGCATGGCTCGACAGGGGAAGGGCTACACCTTC	CASMARQGKGYTF
NA	TRBJ2-5	TRBV7-2	NA	14	TGTGCCAGCAGCTTACCACTCGTTACAGAGACCCAGTACTTC	CASSLPLVTETQYF
NA	TRBJ2-5	TRBV7-9	few	15	TGTGCCAGCAGCTTAGGCGGGGACTACCAAGAGACCCAGTACTTC	CASSLGGDYQETQYF
NA	TRBJ2-5	TRBV4-1	once	14	TGCGCCAGCAGCCAGCCTCCCCGGGGTGAGACCCAGTACTTC	CASSQPPRGETQYF
TRBD1	TRBJ1-5	TRBV7-2	NA	13	TGTGCCAGCAGCTTGACAGGGCAACAGCCCCAGCATTTT	CASSLTGQQPQHF
NA	TRBJ1-1	TRBV12-3/TRBV12-4	NA	12	TGTGCCAGCAGTGGACAGTACACTGAAGCTTTCTTT	CASSGQYTEAFF
NA	TRBJ2-5	TRBV20-1	few	11	TGCAGTTCCGGGGGCCAAGAGACCCAGTACTTC	CSSGGQETQYF
NA	TRBJ2-1	TRBV28	NA	12	TGTGCCAGCAGTTTCGAGTTTTGGGAGCAGTTCTTC	CASSFEFWEQFF
TRBD1	TRBJ2-7	TRBV4-1	NA	18	TGCGCCAGCAGCCAAGGGGTCTCGGGACAGGGAGCTCGCGAGACTCAGTACTTC	CASSQGVSGQGARETQYF
TRBD1	TRBJ2-3	TRBV4-3	NA	15	TGCGCCAGCAGCCAAGGGACAGGGACCACAGATACGCAGTATTTT	CASSQGTGTTDTQYF
TRBD2	TRBJ2-1	TRBV20-1	NA	16	TGCAGTGCATACGCTAGCGGGGGGGCGGGATACAATGAGCAGTTCTTC	CSAYASGGAGYNEQFF
NA	TRBJ2-7	TRBV14	few	14	TGTGCCAGCAGCTCGCTCCTGGGAACATACGAGCAGTACTTC	CASSSLLGTYEQYF
TRBD2	TRBJ2-1	TRBV12-3/TRBV12-4	NA	16	TGTGCCAGCAGAACCGGAGCGGGGGCCTCGGTCAATGAGCAGTTCTTC	CASRTGAGASVNEQFF
NA	TRBJ2-5	TRBV4-3	NA	15	TGCGCCAGCAGCCAAGATTTAGGGGACCAAGAGACCCAGTACTTC	CASSQDLGDQETQYF
NA	TRBJ2-3	TRBV7-9	NA	12	TGTGCCAGCACCCGCGATGCAGATACGCAGTATTTT	CASTRDADTQYF
TRBD2	TRBJ2-1	TRBV5-6	NA	16	TGTGCCAGCAGCTTTGGTGAGCGGGGTGCGGTCAATGAGCAGTTCTTC	CASSFGERGAVNEQFF
NA	TRBJ2-1	TRBV4-3	few	16	TGCGCCAGCAGCCAAGACTGGGAGGAGTCCTACAATGAGCAGTTCTTC	CASSQDWEESYNEQFF
TRBD2	TRBJ2-4	TRBV7-9	NA	14	TGTGCCAGCAGCTCCTTGGCGGGGAGGGACATTCAGTACTTC	CASSSLAGRDIQYF
NA	TRBJ1-5	TRBV20-1	few	15	TGCAGTGCTAGAACCCCCGACAGGCCCAATCAGCCCCAGCATTTT	CSARTPDRPNQPQHF
NA	TRBJ1-2	TRBV7-2	few	14	TGTGCCAGCAGCCTCCCAGGGCCTAACTATGGCTACACCTTC	CASSLPGPNYGYTF
NA	TRBJ2-4	TRBV7-2	NA	14	TGTGCCAGCAGCTTAGTAGGAGACAAAAACATTCAGTACTTC	CASSLVGDKNIQYF
NA	TRBJ2-5	TRBV20-1	NA	15	TGCAGTGCTAGAGATCCGGTTACCCTACAAGAGACCCAGTACTTC	CSARDPVTLQETQYF
NA	TRBJ1-1	TRBV12-3/TRBV12-4	few	15	TGTGCCAGCAGTCCTCCGGGACACCCGATGACTGAAGCTTTCTTT	CASSPPGHPMTEAFF
TRBD1	TRBJ2-3	TRBV30	NA	15	TGTGCCTGGCAACGCGGGACAGGGGGCGAAGATACGCAGTATTTT	CAWQRGTGGEDTQYF
NA	TRBJ2-1	TRBV5-1	NA	15	TGCGCCAGCAGCTTTAATAGCGGAGGTTGGGATGAGCAGTTCTTC	CASSFNSGGWDEQFF
TRBD2	TRBJ2-2	TRBV12-3/TRBV12-4	NA	16	TGTGCCAGCAGTTTATGGCTAGCGGGGGCCACCGGGGAGCTGTTTTTT	CASSLWLAGATGELFF
TRBD2	TRBJ2-7	TRBV5-1	NA	16	TGCGCCAGCAGCTTGGGTTGGGTAAGCGGGGGCTACGAGCAGTACTTC	CASSLGWVSGGYEQYF
NA	TRBJ1-2	TRBV20-1	NA	11	TGCAGTGCCGGGGGGGCCGGTGGCTACACCTTC	CSAGGAGGYTF
TRBD1	TRBJ2-1	TRBV24-1	NA	15	TGTGCCACCAGTGGGGGACAGGGGGCCGACAATGAGCAGTTCTTC	CATSGGQGADNEQFF
TRBD2	TRBJ2-1	TRBV7-2	few	18	TGTGCCAGCAGCTTAGCGCGACTAGCGGGGGGAGGGGGCAATCAGCAGTTCTTC	CASSLARLAGGGGNQQFF
TRBD2	TRBJ2-5	TRBV5-1	few	15	TGCGCCAGCAGCTCAGCCGGGACTAGCAAAGAGACCCAGTACTTC	CASSSAGTSKETQYF
NA	TRBJ2-5	TRBV28	few	16	TGTGCCAGCAGCACGTTCATTGACTTCTCTCAAGAGACCCAGTACTTC	CASSTFIDFSQETQYF
NA	TRBJ2-5	TRBV2	few	13	TGTGCCAGCACTTCAGGGGTCCAAGAGACCCAGTACTTC	CASTSGVQETQYF
TRBD1	TRBJ1-6	TRBV7-9	few	15	TGTGCCAGCAGCTTACCGGGACAGGGAGACTCACCCCTCCACTTT	CASSLPGQGDSPLHF
TRBD1	TRBJ1-2	TRBV5-5	NA	16	TGTGCCAGCGGCTTTGCCGGGACAGGGGGCTACTGTGGCTACACCTTC	CASGFAGTGGYCGYTF
TRBD2	TRBJ2-5	TRBV20-1	NA	17	TGCAGTGCTAGAGACCCCTGGACTAGCGGGGGTCCCGAGACCCAGTACTTC	CSARDPWTSGGPETQYF
NA	TRBJ1-1	TRBV4-1	NA	19	TGCGCCAGCAGCCAAGAATCCCGCGTGGGAACCCTCATGAACACTGAAGCTTTCTTT	CASSQESRVGTLMNTEAFF
TRBD1	TRBJ2-1	TRBV19	NA	14	TGTGCCAGTAGCCGGGACAGGGTGGTTAGTGAGCAGTTCTTC	CASSRDRVVSEQFF
TRBD2	TRBJ2-7	TRBV7-2	NA	15	TGTGCCAGCAGCCCCCGGACTAGCGGGCTCTACGAGCAGTACTTC	CASSPRTSGLYEQYF
NA	TRBJ2-7	TRBV9	NA	15	TGTGCCAGCAGCTTCCGGGGACGAACTGGGGACGAGCAGTACTTC	CASSFRGRTGDEQYF
NA	TRBJ1-2	TRBV30	NA	15	TGTGCCTGGAGGCCGACAGGAACGCCTTACTATGGCTACACCTTC	CAWRPTGTPYYGYTF
NA	TRBJ2-6	TRBV2	NA	16	TGTGCCAGCAGTTACAGGGTTGGTGCTGGGGCCAACGTCCTGACTTTC	CASSYRVGAGANVLTF